This note documents a single TCR beta chain sequence. Sequencing used immunoSEQ multiplex PCR; TCRdb keeps in-frame clones, though not all of them. The sample records more than 65,000 clones, 92% being singletons. This record comes from a study of technical replicates of blood from a few donors. The CDR3 sequence is 11 residues long. V gave up 6 bases and J gave up 7 bases, with 6 bases separating them. CDR1 MRHNA and CDR2 SNTAGT come from the germline V gene. The TCR sequence derives from a human donor in good health. The chain links TRBV6-4 to TRBJ2-2, with D perhaps TRBD2 (5 bases). The specimen was T cells isolated from PBMCs. The CDR3 DNA is TGTGCCAGCAGGGGAGTCGGGGAGCTGTTTTTT. This sequence encodes CASRGVGELFF.